This TCR beta chain was sequenced during a study of blood T cell repertoires in COVID-19. Profiled with immunoSEQ multiplex PCR; TCRdb holds only in-frame clones, not every one. Of fewer than 150,000 clones listed, roughly 80% are singletons. V was clipped by 4 bases and J by 0 bases, with 9 bases between them. Germline V lookup: CDR1 SGHDN, CDR2 FVKESK. The CDR3 contains 14 residues. This clone was picked up one time. The receptor comes from a human donor in a cohort sampled during active COVID-19. The chain is built from TRBV14 and TRBJ1-1; D might be TRBD1 (6 bases). The sample taken for sequencing was peripheral blood. CDR3 amino acids: CASSPHRVNTEAFF. The CDR3 coding sequence is TGTGCCAGCAGCCCACACAGGGTGAACACTGAAGCTTTCTTT.